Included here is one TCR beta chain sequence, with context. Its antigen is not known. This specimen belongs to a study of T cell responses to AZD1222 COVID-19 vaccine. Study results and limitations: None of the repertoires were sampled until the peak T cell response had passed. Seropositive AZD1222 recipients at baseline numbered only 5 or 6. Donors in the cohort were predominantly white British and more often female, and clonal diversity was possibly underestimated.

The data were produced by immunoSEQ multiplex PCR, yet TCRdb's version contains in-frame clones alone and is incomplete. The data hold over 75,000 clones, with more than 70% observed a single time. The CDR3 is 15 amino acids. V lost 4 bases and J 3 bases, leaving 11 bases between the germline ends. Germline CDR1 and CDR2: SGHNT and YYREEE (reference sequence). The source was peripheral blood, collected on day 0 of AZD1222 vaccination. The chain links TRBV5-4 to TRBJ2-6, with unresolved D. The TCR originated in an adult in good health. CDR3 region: CASSRPDGGANVLTF. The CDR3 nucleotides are TGTGCCAGCAGCCGACCCGATGGTGGGGCCAACGTCCTGACTTTC.